This TCR beta chain was sequenced in a study of OX40 agonist ivuxolimab in advanced cancers. Study-wide results and caveats: CD4+ T cells averaged fewer expanded clones than CD8+ T cells. At 0.1 to 3.0 mg/kg and by week 6, CD4+ and CD8+ T cells in the blood had expanded clonally.

There are a few counts of this clone. Its target is unknown. V was clipped by 8 bases and J by 5 bases; unmatched bases: 7. This CDR3 has 13 amino acids. Germline lookup yields CDR1 SGHTA and CDR2 FQGTGA. Produced via immunoSEQ multiplex PCR; TCRdb's table is partial and in-frame only. The sample carries 77,000 or so clones, 85% to 95% recorded once. The sample consisted of CD4+ or CD8+ T cells sorted from blood, taken in a trial of the OX40 agonist ivuxolimab. J is TRBJ2-7 and V is TRBV7-3; the match to TRBD1 covers 9 bases. The clonotype comes from an adult with an advanced solid tumor such as melanoma, head and neck, liver or kidney cancer. CDR3 protein: CASGTTGGNEQYF. The CDR3 region has the DNA TGTGCCAGCGGCACCACAGGGGGCAACGAGCAGTACTTC.